The 17 T cell receptor beta chains in this list originate from one sample, sequenced in a study of shared clonotypes between healthy human individuals. Some clones are missing from TCRdb's copy, which holds only in-frame ones; the method was immunoSEQ multiplex PCR. The table records 2 million or so clones, about 95% of them present only once. The sample taken for sequencing was naive CD4+ T cells sorted from blood. The subset was: CD45RA+ positively selected. Every receptor here comes from a man aged 18 to 29 in good health.

The V gene is TRBV5-4, the J gene TRBJ1-6; no definite D call. The V end lost 0 bases, the J end lost 9 bases, and 7 bases lay between the germline ends. This CDR3 has 13 residues. From germline, CDR1 is SGHNT and CDR2 YYREEE (reference sequence). The CDR3 DNA follows: TGTGCCAGCAGCTTGGAATACGGTTCACCCCTCCACTTT. It translates to CASSLEYGSPLHF.

The J gene is TRBJ2-3, the V gene TRBV6-1; D gene uncertain. The CDR3 covers 11 residues. CDR1 is MNHNS, CDR2 SASEGT, per germline. V was trimmed by 11 bases and J by 8 bases, leaving 14 bases between them. The CDR3 DNA is TGTGCCGCTCTCGGCGGAGTTACGCAGTATTTT. Residues: CAALGGVTQYF.

For this clone: The sample carries other DNA sequences with the same CDR3. The chain uses TRBV7-2 and TRBJ2-1, with no clear D. The CDR3 length is 12 residues. V was trimmed by 0 bases and J by 9 bases, leaving 6 bases between them. Germline V gene sequence: CDR1 SGHTA, CDR2 FQGNSA. CDR3 sequence: CASSLAVGEQFF. The CDR3 coding sequence is TGTGCCAGCAGCTTAGCGGTAGGTGAGCAGTTCTTC.

This chain joins TRBV5-1 and TRBJ2-3; D call uncertain. Per the germline V gene, CDR1 is SGHRS and CDR2 is YFSETQ. V lost 7 bases and J 0 bases, leaving 12 bases between the germline ends. The CDR3 consists of 14 residues. The DNA of the CDR3 is TGCGCCAGCCGCCCGACTTCTAGCACAGATACGCAGTATTTT. Translating it yields CASRPTSSTDTQYF. Looking up the rest from reference TRBV5-1 and TRBJ2-3 gives the full variable domain: KAGVTQTPRYLIKTRGQQVTLSCSPISGHRSVSWYQQTPGQGLQFLFEYFSETQRNKGNFPGRFSGRQFSNSRSEMNVSTLELGDSALYLCASRPTSSTDTQYFGPGTRLTVL.

This clone has only one observation. The rearrangement joins TRBV20-1 to TRBJ1-1; D not certain. Germline CDR1 and CDR2: DFQATT and SNEGSKA (reference sequence). This CDR3 has 11 residues. V lost 7 bases and J lost 7, with 13 bases in between. DNA of the CDR3: TGCAGTGTGGGCAGCGACGATGAAGCTTTCTTT. Protein sequence: CSVGSDDEAFF.

This chain links TRBV5-4 with TRBJ1-1, with D possibly matching TRBD1 (6 bases). This CDR3 is built from 15 residues. Per germline, CDR1 SGHNT and CDR2 YYREEE (reference sequence). Deletions cut 4 bases from V and 5 bases from J, with 18 bases between. CDR3 protein: CASSVDGQRWTEAFF. The DNA of the CDR3 is TGTGCCAGCAGCGTGGACGGACAGAGGTGGACTGAAGCTTTCTTT.

This chain connects TRBV19 to TRBJ1-6, with TRBD1 as a possible D gene (5 bases). Trimming pared 7 bases from V and 6 bases from J, leaving 10 bases between. Germline loops: CDR1 LNHDA, CDR2 SQIVND (reference sequence). The CDR3 is 13 amino acids. The CDR3 sequence is CASTRDFNSPLHF. In DNA, the CDR3 is TGTGCCAGTACCCGGGACTTTAATTCACCCCTCCACTTT.

This clone appeared once. This chain uses TRBV4-3 with TRBJ2-3; the D gene is possibly TRBD1 (5 bases). CDR3 size: 15 residues. CDR1 is LGHNA, CDR2 YSLEER, per germline. V was shortened by 3 bases and J by 0 bases, with 10 bases between the two germline ends. In DNA form, the CDR3 reads TGCGCCAGCAGCCAGGACACCCTTAGCACAGATACGCAGTATTTT. Translating it yields CASSQDTLSTDTQYF.

This chain uses TRBV2 with TRBJ1-1, with 9 bases matching TRBD1. Germline CDR1 reads SNHLY; CDR2 reads FYNNEI. J gave up 0 bases and V 3 bases, and 14 bases lay outside the gene matches. The CDR3 is made up of 19 amino acids. CDR3 residues: CASSETGTGFFAMNTEAFF. The CDR3 DNA follows: TGTGCCAGCAGTGAGACCGGGACAGGGTTTTTCGCGATGAACACTGAAGCTTTCTTT.

In its sample, this clone was seen once. The chain combines TRBV30 with TRBJ2-5; D is perhaps TRBD1 (6 bases). Germline V gene sequence: CDR1 GTSNPN, CDR2 SVGIG (reference sequence). The V end was cut by 3 bases, the J end by 4 bases, with 18 bases between. This CDR3 spans 15 amino acids. The CDR3 region has the DNA TGTGCCTGGAGCCGATCCGGGACACTGTTAGAGACCCAGTACTTC. The encoded protein is CAWSRSGTLLETQYF. The whole variable domain, filled in from reference TRBV30 and TRBJ2-5, reads SQTIHQWPATLVQPVGSPLSLECTVEGTSNPNLYWYRQAAGRGLQLLFYSVGIGQISSEVPQNLSASRPQDRQFILSSKKLLLSDSGFYLCAWSRSGTLLETQYFGPGTRLLVL.

The chain links TRBV18 to TRBJ1-2; maybe TRBD1 (6 bases). The CDR3 is made up of 13 amino acids. V shed 8 bases and J shed 6 bases, with 16 bases lying between them. Germline V gene data show CDR1 as KGHSH and CDR2 as LQKENI. The CDR3 is CASRDTDPDGYTF. In DNA form, the CDR3 reads TGTGCCAGCCGGGACACGGACCCGGATGGCTACACCTTC.

The rearrangement links TRBV18 to TRBJ2-2; 10 nucleotides align to TRBD1. Trimming took 3 bases from V and 1 from J; bases not matched to a gene: 2. Per the germline V gene, CDR1 is KGHSH and CDR2 is LQKENI. The length of the CDR3 is 16 residues. In nucleotides, the CDR3 is TGTGCCAGCTCACCCCGGACAGGGGGGAACACCGGGGAGCTGTTTTTT. Translation: CASSPRTGGNTGELFF.

The chain carries TRBV25-1 and TRBJ2-3; 10 nucleotides line up with TRBD1. Trimming at V came to 6 bases and at J to 4 bases, leaving 7 bases not matched to a gene. The CDR3 totals 15 residues. Germline values: CDR1 MGHDK, CDR2 SYGVNS. CDR3 region: CASRFRDRGSDTQYF. CDR3 DNA: TGTGCCAGCAGGTTCCGGGACAGGGGATCAGATACGCAGTATTTT.

The chain uses TRBV5-6 and TRBJ2-7, with 11 bases that match TRBD2. The CDR3 loop spans 16 amino acids. The V segment lost 3 bases and the J segment 2 bases; nucleotides outside the gene matches: 7. Germline CDR1 SGHDT, CDR2 YYEEEE. In nucleotides, the CDR3 is TGTGCCAGCAGCTCCTCTCTAGCGGGAGGACCCTACGAGCAGTACTTC. This codes for CASSSSLAGGPYEQYF. The full variable domain, in which reference TRBV5-6 and TRBJ2-7 provide the parts outside the CDR3, is DAGVTQSPTHLIKTRGQQVTLRCSPKSGHDTVSWYQQALGQGPQFIFQYYEEEERQRGNFPDRFSGHQFPNYSSELNVNALLLGDSALYLCASSSSLAGGPYEQYFGPGTRLTVT.

V usage is TRBV2 and J usage is TRBJ2-3; 8 nucleotides agree with TRBD1. Per the germline V gene, CDR1 is SNHLY and CDR2 is FYNNEI. CDR3 length: 15 amino acids. V gave up 9 bases and J gave up 1 base; unmatched junction bases: 9. This CDR3 is CASGVGQGRTDTQYF. In DNA form, the CDR3 reads TGTGCCAGTGGCGTAGGACAGGGTCGCACAGATACGCAGTATTTT.

This sequence joins TRBV7-9 and TRBJ2-1, with 12 nucleotides matching TRBD2. Unmatched junction bases numbered 9, after V lost 5 bases and J lost 7 bases. The CDR3 loop spans 16 amino acids. Germline V gene sequence: CDR1 SEHNR, CDR2 FQNEAQ (reference sequence). CDR3 region: CASSAPSGRAGNEQFF. The DNA of the CDR3 is TGTGCCAGCAGCGCCCCTAGCGGGAGGGCCGGTAATGAGCAGTTCTTC.

The V call is TRBV10-3, the J call TRBJ2-3, with 11 bases aligning to TRBD2. CDR3 length: 16 residues. The J segment lost 5 bases and the V segment lost 2 bases, leaving 6 bases of the junction unmatched. CDR1 ENHRY and CDR2 SYGVKD come from the germline V gene. The CDR3 region has the DNA TGTGCCATCAGTGAGGATAGCGGGAGGGTCAGAGATACGCAGTATTTT. Protein product: CAISEDSGRVRDTQYF.